A single sample gave rise to the 23 T cell receptor beta chains below, sequenced in a study of response to subunit inactivated influenza vaccine. TCRdb re-called the RT-PCR reads with MiXCR, one entry per CDR3 protein. This repertoire shows over 150,000 distinct CDR3 sequences, 9.5% to 12% found once; its top ten account for roughly 33%. Sample: CD8+ T cells sorted from PBMCs, taken roughly 24 months after vaccination. These receptors were collected from a man aged 45-69 years who received an inactivated influenza vaccine.

The genes are TRBV4-3 and TRBJ2-7; a weak D match, TRBD1 (6 bases). The ends were cut back, 0 bases at V and 4 bases at J, with 13 bases in the middle. In germline, CDR1 is LGHNA, CDR2 YSLEER. This CDR3 spans 15 amino acids. The CDR3 spells CASSQDLGRGYEQYF. The CDR3 nucleotides read TGCGCCAGCAGCCAAGATCTAGGCAGGGGTTACGAGCAGTACTTC.

This clonotype was counted many times. J is TRBJ2-3 and V is TRBV12-3 or TRBV12-4; a weak D match, TRBD1 (6 bases). The CDR3 covers 16 residues. V lost 4 bases and J lost 0, with 14 bases in between. DNA for the CDR3: TGTGCCAGCAGTTACACCGGGACAACTAGCACAGATACGCAGTATTTT. Protein product: CASSYTGTTSTDTQYF.

This clonotype was recorded a few times. The chain recombines TRBV7-9 with TRBJ2-1; D is perhaps TRBD1 or TRBD2 (5 bases each). Per germline, CDR1 SEHNR and CDR2 FQNEAQ (reference sequence). The CDR3 sequence is 14 residues long. The V end lost 3 bases, the J end lost 5 bases, and 11 bases lay between the germline ends. CDR3 in DNA: TGTGCCAGCAGCTTCGTCCGGGGCAACAATGAGCAGTTCTTC. Its protein is CASSFVRGNNEQFF.

This clonotype has ten or more counts. The chain is built from TRBV12-3 or TRBV12-4 and TRBJ2-1; D gene uncertain. V was cut by 9 bases and J by 4 bases, with 7 bases left in between. This CDR3 is 11 amino acids long. The CDR3 region is CASGPYNEQFF. The CDR3, as DNA: TGTGCCAGTGGACCTTACAATGAGCAGTTCTTC.

This clonotype appeared a few times. The rearrangement uses TRBV2 and TRBJ2-3; no reliable D call. The length of the CDR3 is 13 residues. Trimming shortened V by 4 bases and J by 2 bases, and 7 bases separated the two germline ends. Looked up from germline, CDR1 is SNHLY and CDR2 is FYNNEI. This chain's CDR3 is CASSGVATDTQYF. The CDR3 DNA reads TGTGCCAGCAGTGGAGTCGCCACAGATACGCAGTATTTT.

The chain has TRBV14 and TRBJ2-2; D gene ambiguous. Germline CDR1 is SGHDN and CDR2 is FVKESK. This CDR3 has 15 amino acids. Trimming left V 0 bases short and J 3 bases short, with 8 bases between. The DNA for the CDR3 is TGTGCCAGCAGCCAAGATTTGTTAGACACCGGGGAGCTGTTTTTT. This translates into CASSQDLLDTGELFF.

This clonotype is medium-sized (0.01 to 0.1%) in the sample. The rearrangement links TRBV14 to TRBJ2-1, with D unresolved. CDR3 size: 16 residues. V was pared by 5 bases and J by 7 bases, with 21 bases between. The germline gives CDR1 SGHDN, CDR2 FVKESK. CDR3 loop: CASSYFEGPPRNEQFF. The CDR3 coding sequence is TGTGCCAGCAGCTACTTCGAAGGTCCTCCTCGGAATGAGCAGTTCTTC.

This sequence joins TRBV9 and TRBJ2-7; 10 bases map to TRBD2. CDR1 and CDR2 from the germline V gene are SGDLS and YYNGEE. Trimming at V came to 4 bases and at J to 4 bases, leaving 8 bases not matched to a gene. This CDR3 is 15 amino acids long. In DNA form, the CDR3 reads TGTGCCAGCAGCCCGGGAGTAGCGGGAGGTTACGAGCAGTACTTC. Residues: CASSPGVAGGYEQYF.

The chain combines TRBV7-2 with TRBJ1-1, with D hard to call. Per germline, CDR1 SGHTA and CDR2 FQGNSA. The V end was cut by 4 bases, the J end by 2 bases, with 17 bases between. The length of the CDR3 is 16 residues. CDR3 loop: CASSSIGLGANTEAFF. The CDR3 region has the DNA TGTGCCAGCAGCTCAATTGGGTTGGGCGCAAACACTGAAGCTTTCTTT.

This clonotype was found many times. V usage is TRBV11-2 and J usage is TRBJ2-1; a weak D match, TRBD1 (6 bases). Trimming removed 0 bases at V and 7 bases at J, with 13 bases between. Germline V gene data show CDR1 as SGHAT and CDR2 as FQNNGV. The length of the CDR3 is 15 residues. CDR3 residues: CASSLESTGRNEQFF. Here the CDR3 DNA reads TGTGCCAGCAGCTTAGAGAGTACAGGGCGAAATGAGCAGTTCTTC.

Turning to this clonotype: A much larger clone is a single base away; this may be a read error. The rearrangement links TRBV2 to TRBJ2-7; TRBD1 might be the D (6 bases). From germline, CDR1 is SNHLY and CDR2 FYNNEI. CDR3 length: 15 residues. V was pared by 7 bases and J by 4 bases, with 20 bases between. CDR3 in amino acids: CASKVNGSQGYEQYF. CDR3 bases: TGTGCCAGCAAGGTGAACGGGTCCCAGGGGTACGAGCAGTACTTC. The full variable domain, with the rest looked up from reference TRBV2 and TRBJ2-7, is EPEVTQTPSHQVTQMGQEVILRCVPISNHLYFYWYRQILGQKVEFLVSFYNNEISEKSEIFDDQFSVERPDGSNFTLKIRSTKLEDSAMYFCASKVNGSQGYEQYFGPGTRLTVT.

The V gene is TRBV28, the J gene TRBJ1-1; no reliable D call. Trimming took 2 bases from V and 5 from J, leaving 12 bases between them. Germline assignment: CDR1 MDHEN and CDR2 SYDVKM. This CDR3 is built from 14 residues. The CDR3 DNA is TGTGCCAGCAGTTTAAGTCCTGGGCCGACTGAAGCTTTCTTT. Residues: CASSLSPGPTEAFF. The whole variable domain, filled in from reference TRBV28 and TRBJ1-1, reads DVKVTQSSRYLVKRTGEKVFLECVQDMDHENMFWYRQDPGLGLRLIYFSYDVKMKEKGDIPEGYSVSREKKERFSLILESASTNQTSMYLCASSLSPGPTEAFFGQGTRLTVV.

The chain is built from TRBV6-2 or TRBV6-3 and TRBJ2-1; unclear D gene. CDR1 is MNHEY, CDR2 SVGEGT, per germline. CDR3 size: 15 residues. Trimming stripped 6 bases from V and 4 bases from J, with 16 bases between. DNA for the CDR3: TGTGCCAGCAGCCCAGAAGGCCTTGGATACAATGAGCAGTTCTTC. It specifies CASSPEGLGYNEQFF.

The chain joins TRBV6-2 or TRBV6-3 to TRBJ2-7; D possibly corresponds to TRBD1 (6 bases). The CDR3 totals 13 residues. Trimming stripped 5 bases from V and 3 bases from J, with 11 bases between. Germline CDR1 MNHEY, CDR2 SVGEGT. DNA of the CDR3: TGTGCCAGCAGTCACGGGGACATCTACGAGCAGTACTTC. This gives the protein CASSHGDIYEQYF.

This clonotype was detected ten times or more. This chain links TRBV6-2 or TRBV6-3 with TRBJ2-1, with 10 bases identical to TRBD1. The CDR3 contains 16 residues. CDR1 MNHEY and CDR2 SVGEGT come from the germline V gene. Unmatched junction bases numbered 4, after V lost 0 bases and J lost 5 bases. CDR3 loop: CASSYSPGQGHNEQFF. The DNA for the CDR3 is TGTGCCAGCAGTTACTCACCGGGACAGGGGCACAATGAGCAGTTCTTC.

This clonotype was seen at least ten times. The gene calls are TRBV11-2 and TRBJ1-1; D gene unclear. The germline CDR1 and CDR2 sequences are SGHAT and FQNNGV. V was cut by 1 base and J by 2 bases, with 5 bases left in between. There are 13 residues in the CDR3. CDR3 protein: CASSLALNTEAFF. The CDR3 DNA is TGTGCCAGCAGCTTAGCTCTCAACACTGAAGCTTTCTTT. Full variable domain (missing parts from reference TRBV11-2 and TRBJ1-1): EAGVAQSPRYKIIEKRQSVAFWCNPISGHATLYWYQQILGQGPKLLIQFQNNGVVDDSQLPKDRFSAERLKGVDSTLKIQPAKLEDSAVYLCASSLALNTEAFFGQGTRLTVV.

The chain is built from TRBV16 and TRBJ2-1; D possibly corresponds to TRBD2 (6 bases). The germline V and J ends were trimmed by 3 bases and 9 bases, with 9 bases remaining between them. This CDR3 is 12 amino acids long. Germline V gene lookup returns CDR1 KGHSY and CDR2 FQNENV. The CDR3 region is CASSHGGIEQFF. In DNA form, the CDR3 reads TGTGCCAGCAGCCACGGCGGGATTGAGCAGTTCTTC.

The genes are TRBV7-2 and TRBJ2-1; 13 nucleotides line up with TRBD2. The germline CDR1 and CDR2 sequences are SGHTA and FQGNSA. The CDR3 runs to 15 residues. V was pared by 7 bases and J by 7 bases, with 7 bases of the junction left unmatched. The DNA of the CDR3 is TGTGCCAGCAACCCACTAGCGGGAGGGCCAAATGAGCAGTTCTTC. Its translation: CASNPLAGGPNEQFF. Full variable domain (rest looked up from reference TRBV7-2 and TRBJ2-1): GAGVSQSPSNKVTEKGKDVELRCDPISGHTALYWYRQSLGQGLEFLIYFQGNSAPDKSGLPSDRFSAERTGGSVSTLTIQRTQQEDSAVYLCASNPLAGGPNEQFFGPGTRLTVL.

This clonotype was counted between two and nine times. The rearrangement uses TRBV6-5 and TRBJ2-1; D is unclear. CDR1 is MNHEY and CDR2 is SVGAGI in the germline V gene. The CDR3 runs 13 residues. The V and J ends lost 3 bases and 8 bases respectively, with 11 bases between them. CDR3 DNA: TGTGCCAGCAGTTATTGGGGTTTCGATGAGCAGTTCTTC. Amino acid sequence: CASSYWGFDEQFF.

This clonotype was seen more than once but under ten times. The chain uses TRBV29-1 and TRBJ1-2; the D gene is possibly TRBD1 (6 bases). The CDR3 is 14 amino acids. V was pared by 5 bases and J by 0 bases, with 13 bases between. CDR1 SQVTM and CDR2 ANQGSEA come from the germline V gene. CDR3 sequence: CSVSQGVANYGYTF. DNA of the CDR3: TGCAGCGTTTCACAGGGTGTTGCTAACTATGGCTACACCTTC.

This clonotype was counted many times. The J gene is TRBJ2-7, the V gene TRBV10-3; D perhaps matches TRBD1 (6 bases). There are 15 residues in the CDR3. Germline V gene data show CDR1 as ENHRY and CDR2 as SYGVKD. V was pared by 0 bases and J by 4 bases, with 13 bases between. CDR3 in DNA: TGTGCCATCAGTGAGTCGGGGGACATCTCATACGAGCAGTACTTC. Its translation: CAISESGDISYEQYF.

The chain recombines TRBV19 with TRBJ1-2; D is ambiguous. The germline V gene has CDR1 LNHDA and CDR2 SQIVND (reference sequence). The CDR3 spans 9 residues. The V end was cut by 8 bases, the J end by 6 bases, with 4 bases between. DNA of the CDR3: TGTGCCAGTGGGGATGGCTACACCTTC. Residues: CASGDGYTF.

This clonotype has only a few counts. This rearrangement joins TRBV19 to TRBJ2-7; tentatively, D is TRBD1 or TRBD2 (6 bases each). CDR1 and CDR2 (germline): LNHDA, SQIVND (reference sequence). The CDR3 totals 14 residues. The V end was cut by 3 bases, the J end by 3 bases, with 12 bases between. CDR3 bases: TGTGCCAGTAGTATGTACGGGGGCCACTACGAGCAGTACTTC. Translation: CASSMYGGHYEQYF.